Following are 2 T cell receptor beta chains from one sample sequenced in a study of blood T cell repertoires in COVID-19. Using immunoSEQ multiplex PCR, the repertoire was profiled, and TCRdb retains in-frame clones only, with some absent. The top ten clones hold around 15% of a sample with some 170,000 clones, 84% of them seen once. Specimen: PBMCs or T cells enriched from blood (not recorded which). The receptors were sampled from a man aged 50-60 years who had recovered from COVID-19.

The chain recombines TRBV6-5 with TRBJ1-3, with 9 bases aligning to TRBD1. The germline gives CDR1 MNHEY, CDR2 SVGAGI. V gave up 6 bases and J gave up 6 bases; unmatched junction bases: 6. This CDR3 has 14 residues. CDR3 DNA: TGTGCCAGCAGGCCGGGACAGGGCTTAAACACCATATATTTT. Residues: CASRPGQGLNTIYF.

A single count supports this clone. The chain combines TRBV3-1 (or the pseudogene TRBV3-2) with TRBJ1-4; 8 bases fit TRBD1. CDR1 and CDR2 from the germline V gene are LGHDT and YNNKEL (reference sequence). This CDR3 contains 15 residues. V gave up 2 bases and J gave up 6 bases; unmatched junction bases: 5. The CDR3 nucleotides read TGTGCCAGCAGCCAAAACAGGGGGATTGATGAAAAACTGTTTTTT. This encodes CASSQNRGIDEKLFF.